This T cell receptor (beta chain) was observed in a study of T cell responses to AZD1222 COVID-19 vaccine. Here immunoSEQ multiplex PCR was the method, and the copy in TCRdb shows in-frame clones only, minus some. The table has 96,000 or so clones, 89% seen once. This CDR3 region has 15 residues. Deletions cut 5 bases from V and 4 bases from J, with 17 bases between. Germline V gene lookup returns CDR1 LGHDT and CDR2 YNNKEL (reference sequence). A word on this clone: The antigen is undetermined.

Whole-study results and caveats: Spike-specific TCR repertoires showed rising breadth and depth after two AZD1222 doses. Spike as a whole was targeted by vaccine-associated CD4 TCRs, dominant at 160-218 and 743-854. Within unmutated variant regions lay the reported targets of nearly half of spike-specific TCRs.

This receptor was identified in an adult in good health. The rearrangement joins TRBV3-1 (or the pseudogene TRBV3-2) to TRBJ1-1; the D gene is possibly TRBD1 (5 bases). Here the sequenced sample was peripheral blood, taken on day 0 of AZD1222 vaccination. The CDR3 protein is CASSGRGAGFTEAFF. DNA of the CDR3: TGTGCCAGCAGCGGACGAGGGGCAGGGTTCACTGAAGCTTTCTTT.